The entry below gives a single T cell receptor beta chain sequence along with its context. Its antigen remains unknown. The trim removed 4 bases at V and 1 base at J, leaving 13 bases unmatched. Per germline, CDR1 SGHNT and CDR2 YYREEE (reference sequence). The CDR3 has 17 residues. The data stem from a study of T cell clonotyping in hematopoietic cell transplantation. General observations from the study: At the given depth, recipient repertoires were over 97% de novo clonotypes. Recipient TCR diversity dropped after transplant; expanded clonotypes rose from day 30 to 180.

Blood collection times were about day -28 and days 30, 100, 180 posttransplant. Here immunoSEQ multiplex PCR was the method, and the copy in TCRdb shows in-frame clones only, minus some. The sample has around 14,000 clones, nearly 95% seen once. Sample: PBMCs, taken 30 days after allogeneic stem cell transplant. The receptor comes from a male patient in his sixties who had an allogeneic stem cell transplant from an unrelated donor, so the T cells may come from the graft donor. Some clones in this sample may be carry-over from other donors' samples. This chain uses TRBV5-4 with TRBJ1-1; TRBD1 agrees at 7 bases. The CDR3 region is CASSHPGGGEGNTEAFF. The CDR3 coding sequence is TGTGCCAGCAGCCACCCGGGAGGGGGCGAGGGGAACACTGAAGCTTTCTTT.